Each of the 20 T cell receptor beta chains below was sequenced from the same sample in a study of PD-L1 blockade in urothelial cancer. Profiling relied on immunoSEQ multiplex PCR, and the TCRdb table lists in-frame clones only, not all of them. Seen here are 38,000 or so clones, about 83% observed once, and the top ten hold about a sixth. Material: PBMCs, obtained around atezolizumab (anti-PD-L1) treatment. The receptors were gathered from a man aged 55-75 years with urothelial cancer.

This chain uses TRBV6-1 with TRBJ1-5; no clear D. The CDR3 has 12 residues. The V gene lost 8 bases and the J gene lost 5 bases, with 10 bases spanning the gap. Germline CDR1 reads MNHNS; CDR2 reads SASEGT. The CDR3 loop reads CASGRVDQPQHF. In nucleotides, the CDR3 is TGTGCCAGCGGGAGGGTCGATCAGCCCCAGCATTTT.

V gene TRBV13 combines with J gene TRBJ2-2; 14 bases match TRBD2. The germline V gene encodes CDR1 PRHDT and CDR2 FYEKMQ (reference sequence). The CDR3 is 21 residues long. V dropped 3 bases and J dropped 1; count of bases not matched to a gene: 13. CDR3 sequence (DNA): TGTGCCAGCAGCTTCCAGACTTCCGGGACTAGCGGGAGCAGGAACACCGGGGAGCTGTTTTTT. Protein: CASSFQTSGTSGSRNTGELFF.

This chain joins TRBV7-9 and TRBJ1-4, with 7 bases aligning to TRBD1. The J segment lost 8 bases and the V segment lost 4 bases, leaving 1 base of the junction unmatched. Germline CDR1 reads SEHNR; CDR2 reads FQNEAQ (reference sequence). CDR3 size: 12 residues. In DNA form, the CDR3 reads TGTGCCAGCAGCTCGGGACAGGAAAAACTGTTTTTT. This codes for CASSSGQEKLFF. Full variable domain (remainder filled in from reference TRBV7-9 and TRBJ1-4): DTGVSQNPRHKITKRGQNVTFRCDPISEHNRLYWYRQTLGQGPEFLTYFQNEAQLEKSRLLSDRFSAERPKGSFSTLEIQRTEQGDSAMYLCASSSGQEKLFFGSGTQLSVL.

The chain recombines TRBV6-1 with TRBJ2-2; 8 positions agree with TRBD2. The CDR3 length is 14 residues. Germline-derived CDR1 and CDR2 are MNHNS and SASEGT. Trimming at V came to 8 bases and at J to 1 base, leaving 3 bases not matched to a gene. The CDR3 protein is CASLGLVNTGELFF. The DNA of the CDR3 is TGTGCCAGCCTGGGACTAGTGAACACCGGGGAGCTGTTTTTT.

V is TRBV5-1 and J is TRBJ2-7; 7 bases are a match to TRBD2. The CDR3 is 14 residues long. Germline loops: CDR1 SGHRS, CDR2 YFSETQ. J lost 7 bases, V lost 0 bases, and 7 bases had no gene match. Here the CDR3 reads CASSLGREAGEQYF. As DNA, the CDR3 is TGCGCCAGCAGCTTGGGGCGGGAAGCGGGGGAGCAGTACTTC.

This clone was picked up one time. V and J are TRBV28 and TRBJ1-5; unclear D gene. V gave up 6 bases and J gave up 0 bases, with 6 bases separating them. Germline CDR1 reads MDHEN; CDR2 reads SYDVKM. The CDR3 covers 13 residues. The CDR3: CASRPHSNQPQHF. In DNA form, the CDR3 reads TGTGCCAGCAGGCCACATAGCAATCAGCCCCAGCATTTT. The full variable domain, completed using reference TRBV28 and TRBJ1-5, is DVKVTQSSRYLVKRTGEKVFLECVQDMDHENMFWYRQDPGLGLRLIYFSYDVKMKEKGDIPEGYSVSREKKERFSLILESASTNQTSMYLCASRPHSNQPQHFGDGTRLSIL.

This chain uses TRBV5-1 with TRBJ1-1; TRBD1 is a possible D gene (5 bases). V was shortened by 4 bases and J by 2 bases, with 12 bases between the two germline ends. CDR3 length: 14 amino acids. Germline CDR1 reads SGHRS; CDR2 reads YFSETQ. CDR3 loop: CASSPREGNTEAFF. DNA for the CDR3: TGCGCCAGCAGCCCCAGGGAGGGAAACACTGAAGCTTTCTTT.

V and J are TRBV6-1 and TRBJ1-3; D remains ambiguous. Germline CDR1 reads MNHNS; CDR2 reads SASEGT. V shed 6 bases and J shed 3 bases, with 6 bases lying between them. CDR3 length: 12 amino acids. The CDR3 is CASSSVGNTIYF. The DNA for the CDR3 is TGTGCCAGCAGCTCCGTTGGAAACACCATATATTTT.

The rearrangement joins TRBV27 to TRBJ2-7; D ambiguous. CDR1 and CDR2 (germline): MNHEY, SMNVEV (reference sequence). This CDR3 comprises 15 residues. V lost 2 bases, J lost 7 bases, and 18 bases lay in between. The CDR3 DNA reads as TGTGCCAGCAGTTTAGTGGCAGTATCCCTTGGTGAGCAGTACTTC. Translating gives CASSLVAVSLGEQYF.

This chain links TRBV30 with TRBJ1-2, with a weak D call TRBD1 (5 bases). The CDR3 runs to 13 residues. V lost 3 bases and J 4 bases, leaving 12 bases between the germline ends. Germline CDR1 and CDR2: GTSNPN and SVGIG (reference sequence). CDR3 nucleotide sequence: TGTGCCTGGAGGGATACAGGTGTCTATGGCTACACCTTC. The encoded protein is CAWRDTGVYGYTF.

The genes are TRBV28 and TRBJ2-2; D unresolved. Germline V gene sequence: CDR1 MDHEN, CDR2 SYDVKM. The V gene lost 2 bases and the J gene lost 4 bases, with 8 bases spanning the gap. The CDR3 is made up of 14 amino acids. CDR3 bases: TGTGCCAGCAGTTTAGGCAGAATCACCGGGGAGCTGTTTTTT. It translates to CASSLGRITGELFF. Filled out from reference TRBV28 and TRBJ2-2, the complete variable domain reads DVKVTQSSRYLVKRTGEKVFLECVQDMDHENMFWYRQDPGLGLRLIYFSYDVKMKEKGDIPEGYSVSREKKERFSLILESASTNQTSMYLCASSLGRITGELFFGEGSRLTVL.

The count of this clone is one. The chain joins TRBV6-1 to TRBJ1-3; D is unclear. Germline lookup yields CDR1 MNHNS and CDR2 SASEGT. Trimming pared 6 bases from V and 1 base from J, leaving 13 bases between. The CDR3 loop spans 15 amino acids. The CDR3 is CASSDFGRSGNTIYF. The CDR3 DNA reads TGTGCCAGCAGCGACTTTGGGAGGTCTGGAAACACCATATATTTT.

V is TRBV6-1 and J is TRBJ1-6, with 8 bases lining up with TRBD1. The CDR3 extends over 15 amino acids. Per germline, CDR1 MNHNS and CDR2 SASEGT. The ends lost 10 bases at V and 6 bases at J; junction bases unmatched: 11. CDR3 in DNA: TGTGCCACGCACCGGGACAGGTTTTCTAATTCACCCCTCCACTTT. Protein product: CATHRDRFSNSPLHF.

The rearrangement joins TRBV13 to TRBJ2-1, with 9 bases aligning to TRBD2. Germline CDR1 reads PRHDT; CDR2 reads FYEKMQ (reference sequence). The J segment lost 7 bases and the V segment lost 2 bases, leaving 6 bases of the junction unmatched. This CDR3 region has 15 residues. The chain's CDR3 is CASSLTAGGGNEQFF. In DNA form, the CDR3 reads TGTGCCAGCAGCTTAACAGCGGGAGGAGGGAATGAGCAGTTCTTC.

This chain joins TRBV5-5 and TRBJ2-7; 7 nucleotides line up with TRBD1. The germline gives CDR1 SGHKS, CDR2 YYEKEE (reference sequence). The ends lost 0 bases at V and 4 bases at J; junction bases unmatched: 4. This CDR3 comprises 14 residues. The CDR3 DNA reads TGTGCCAGCAGCTTGGCCGGGACAGCGTACGAGCAGTACTTC. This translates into CASSLAGTAYEQYF.

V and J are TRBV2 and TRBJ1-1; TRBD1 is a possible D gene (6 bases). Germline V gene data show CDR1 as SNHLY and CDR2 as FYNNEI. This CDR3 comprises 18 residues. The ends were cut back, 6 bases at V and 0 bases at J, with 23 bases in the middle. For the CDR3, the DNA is TGTGCCAGCAGGGGGGATTGGGACATGGAGGTAATGAACACTGAAGCTTTCTTT. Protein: CASRGDWDMEVMNTEAFF.

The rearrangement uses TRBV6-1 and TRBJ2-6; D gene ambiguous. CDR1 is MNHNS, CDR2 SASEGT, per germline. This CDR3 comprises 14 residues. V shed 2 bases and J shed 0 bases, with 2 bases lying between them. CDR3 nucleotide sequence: TGTGCCAGCAGTGAATACTCTGGGGCCAACGTCCTGACTTTC. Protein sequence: CASSEYSGANVLTF.

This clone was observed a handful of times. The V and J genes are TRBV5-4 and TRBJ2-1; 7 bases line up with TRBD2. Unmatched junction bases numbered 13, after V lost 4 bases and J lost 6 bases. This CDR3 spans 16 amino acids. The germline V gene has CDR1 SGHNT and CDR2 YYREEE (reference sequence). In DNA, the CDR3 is TGTGCCAGCAGCCAAGATTCGGGACTAACTAGCAATGAGCAGTTCTTC. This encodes CASSQDSGLTSNEQFF. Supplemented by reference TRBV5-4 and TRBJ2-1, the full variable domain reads ETGVTQSPTHLIKTRGQQVTLRCSSQSGHNTVSWYQQALGQGPQFIFQYYREEENGRGNFPPRFSGLQFPNYSSELNVNALELDDSALYLCASSQDSGLTSNEQFFGPGTRLTVL.

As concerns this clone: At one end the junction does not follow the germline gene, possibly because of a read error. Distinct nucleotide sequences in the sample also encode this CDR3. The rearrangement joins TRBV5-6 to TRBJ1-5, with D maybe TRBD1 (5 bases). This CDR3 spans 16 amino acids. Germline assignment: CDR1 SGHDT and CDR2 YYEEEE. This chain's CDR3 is CASSWAGKLSNQPQHF. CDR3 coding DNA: TGTGCCAGTAGCTGGGCAGGGAAGCTTAGCAATCAGCCCCAGCATTTT.

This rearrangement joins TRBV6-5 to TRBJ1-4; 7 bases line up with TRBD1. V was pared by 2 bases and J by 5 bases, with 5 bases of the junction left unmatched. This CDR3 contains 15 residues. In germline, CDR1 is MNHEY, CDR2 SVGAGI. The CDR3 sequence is CASSYRAGQNEKLFF. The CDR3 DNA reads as TGTGCCAGCAGTTACAGGGCGGGACAGAATGAAAAACTGTTTTTT.